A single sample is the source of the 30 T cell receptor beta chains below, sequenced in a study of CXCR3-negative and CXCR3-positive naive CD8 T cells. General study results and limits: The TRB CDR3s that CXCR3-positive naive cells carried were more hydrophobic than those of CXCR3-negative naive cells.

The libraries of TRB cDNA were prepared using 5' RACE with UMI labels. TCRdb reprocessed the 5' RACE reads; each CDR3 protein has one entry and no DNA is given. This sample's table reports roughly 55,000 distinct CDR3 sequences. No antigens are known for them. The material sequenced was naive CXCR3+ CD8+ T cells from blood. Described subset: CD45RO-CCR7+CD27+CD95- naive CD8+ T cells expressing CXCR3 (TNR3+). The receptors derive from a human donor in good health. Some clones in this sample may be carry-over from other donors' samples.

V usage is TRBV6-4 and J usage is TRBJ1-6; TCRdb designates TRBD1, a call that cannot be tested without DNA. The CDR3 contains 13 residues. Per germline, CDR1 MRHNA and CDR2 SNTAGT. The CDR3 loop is CASSTGGDSPLHF.

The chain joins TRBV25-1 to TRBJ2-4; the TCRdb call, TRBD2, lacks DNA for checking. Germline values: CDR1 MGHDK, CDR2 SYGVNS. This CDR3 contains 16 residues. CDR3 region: CARPVGSVLAKNIQYF.

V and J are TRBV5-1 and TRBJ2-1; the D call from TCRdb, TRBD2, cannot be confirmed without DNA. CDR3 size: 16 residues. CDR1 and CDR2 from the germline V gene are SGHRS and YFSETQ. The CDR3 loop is CASSLALAGLYNEQFF.

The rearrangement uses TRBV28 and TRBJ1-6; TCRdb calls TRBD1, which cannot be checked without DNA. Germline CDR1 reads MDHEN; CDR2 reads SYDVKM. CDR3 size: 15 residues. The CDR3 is CASSLSGTDNSPLHF.

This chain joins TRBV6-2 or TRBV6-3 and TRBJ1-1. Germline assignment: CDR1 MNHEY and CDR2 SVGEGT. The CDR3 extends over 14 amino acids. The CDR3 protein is CASSYSTGGLGAFF.

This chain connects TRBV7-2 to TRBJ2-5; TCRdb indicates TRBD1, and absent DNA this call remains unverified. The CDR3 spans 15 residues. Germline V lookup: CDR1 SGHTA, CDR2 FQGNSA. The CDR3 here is CASSAPTGDAETQYF.

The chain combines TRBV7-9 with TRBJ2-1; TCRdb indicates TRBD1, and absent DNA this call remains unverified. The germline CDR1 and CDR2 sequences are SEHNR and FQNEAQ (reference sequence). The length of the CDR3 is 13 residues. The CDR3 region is CASMGGLDNEQFF.

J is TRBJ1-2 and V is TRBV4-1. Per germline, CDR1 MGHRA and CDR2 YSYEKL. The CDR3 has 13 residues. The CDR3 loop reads CASSQDIDYGYTF.

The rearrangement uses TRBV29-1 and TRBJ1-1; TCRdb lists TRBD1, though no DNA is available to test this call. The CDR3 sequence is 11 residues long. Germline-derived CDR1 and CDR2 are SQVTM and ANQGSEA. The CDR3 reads CSVPRGSEAFF.

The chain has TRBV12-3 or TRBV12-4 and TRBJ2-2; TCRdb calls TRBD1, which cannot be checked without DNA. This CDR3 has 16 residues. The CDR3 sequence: CASSPQGSGDGGELFF.

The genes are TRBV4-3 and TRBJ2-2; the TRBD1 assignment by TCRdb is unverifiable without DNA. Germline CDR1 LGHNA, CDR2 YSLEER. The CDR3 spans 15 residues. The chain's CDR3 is CASSQGTPNTGELFF.

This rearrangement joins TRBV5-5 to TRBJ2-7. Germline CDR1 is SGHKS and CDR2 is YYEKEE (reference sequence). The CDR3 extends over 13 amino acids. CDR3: CASRGWSFDEQYF.

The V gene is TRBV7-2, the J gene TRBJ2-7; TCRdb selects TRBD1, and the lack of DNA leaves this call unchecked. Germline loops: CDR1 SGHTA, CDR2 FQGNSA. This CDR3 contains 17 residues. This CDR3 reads CASSLGLSRQGAYEQYF.

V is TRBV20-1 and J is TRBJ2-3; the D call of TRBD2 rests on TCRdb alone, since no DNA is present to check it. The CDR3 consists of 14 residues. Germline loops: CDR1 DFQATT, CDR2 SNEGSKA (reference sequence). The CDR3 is CSVTRVLSTDTQYF.

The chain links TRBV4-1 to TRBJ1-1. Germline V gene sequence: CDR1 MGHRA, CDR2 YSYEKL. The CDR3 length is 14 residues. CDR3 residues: CASSQAWLNTEAFF.

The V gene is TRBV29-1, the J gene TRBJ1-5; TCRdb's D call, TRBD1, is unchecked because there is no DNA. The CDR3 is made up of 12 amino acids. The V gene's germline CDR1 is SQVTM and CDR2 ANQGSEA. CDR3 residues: CSVGGTNQLQHF.

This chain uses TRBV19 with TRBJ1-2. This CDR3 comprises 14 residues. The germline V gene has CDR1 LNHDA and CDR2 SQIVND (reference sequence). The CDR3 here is CASDDGMFLDGYTF. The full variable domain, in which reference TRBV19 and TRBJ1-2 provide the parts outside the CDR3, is DGGITQSPKYLFRKEGQNVTLSCEQNLNHDAMYWYRQDPGQGLRLIYYSQIVNDFQKGDIAEGYSVSREKKESFPLTVTSAQKNPTAFYLCASDDGMFLDGYTFGSGTRLTVV.

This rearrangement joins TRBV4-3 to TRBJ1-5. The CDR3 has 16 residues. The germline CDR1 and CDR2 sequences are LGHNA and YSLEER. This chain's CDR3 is CASSQAGGVDDQPQHF.

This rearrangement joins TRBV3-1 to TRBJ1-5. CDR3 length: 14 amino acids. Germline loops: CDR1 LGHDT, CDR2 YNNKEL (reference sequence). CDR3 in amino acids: CASSQEEINQPQHF.

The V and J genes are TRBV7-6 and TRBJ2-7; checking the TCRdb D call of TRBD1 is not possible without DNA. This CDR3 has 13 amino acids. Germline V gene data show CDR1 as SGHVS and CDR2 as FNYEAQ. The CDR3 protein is CASSDGTGLEQYF. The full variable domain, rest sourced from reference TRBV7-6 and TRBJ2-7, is GAGVSQSPRYKVTKRGQDVALRCDPISGHVSLYWYRQALGQGPEFLTYFNYEAQQDKSGLPNDRFSAERPEGSISTLTIQRTEQRDSAMYRCASSDGTGLEQYFGPGTRLTVT.

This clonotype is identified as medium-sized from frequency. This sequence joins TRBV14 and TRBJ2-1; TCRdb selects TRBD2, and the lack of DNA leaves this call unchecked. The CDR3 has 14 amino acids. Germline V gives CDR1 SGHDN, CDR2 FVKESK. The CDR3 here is CASSPATSYNEQFF. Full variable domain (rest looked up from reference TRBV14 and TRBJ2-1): EAGVTQFPSHSVIEKGQTVTLRCDPISGHDNLYWYRRVMGKEIKFLLHFVKESKQDESGMPNNRFLAERTGGTYSTLKVQPAELEDSGVYFCASSPATSYNEQFFGPGTRLTVL.

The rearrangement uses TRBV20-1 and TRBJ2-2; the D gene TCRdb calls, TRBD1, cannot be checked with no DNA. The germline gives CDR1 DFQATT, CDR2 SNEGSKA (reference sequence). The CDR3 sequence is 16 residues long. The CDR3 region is CSAHSAPLRDTGELFF.

CDR3 region: CASSLTGGSDTQYF. The chain recombines TRBV12-3 or TRBV12-4 with TRBJ2-3; the D gene TCRdb calls, TRBD1, cannot be checked with no DNA. The CDR3 is 14 amino acids.

This CDR3 reads CASSHVRGNEKLFF. The genes are TRBV6-5 and TRBJ1-4; the D call of TRBD1 rests on TCRdb alone, since no DNA is present to check it. The CDR3 consists of 14 residues. The V gene's germline CDR1 is MNHEY and CDR2 SVGAGI.

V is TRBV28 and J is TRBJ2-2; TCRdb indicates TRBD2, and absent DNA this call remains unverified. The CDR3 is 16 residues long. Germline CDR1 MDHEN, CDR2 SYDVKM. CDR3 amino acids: CASSYDSGGNTGELFF.

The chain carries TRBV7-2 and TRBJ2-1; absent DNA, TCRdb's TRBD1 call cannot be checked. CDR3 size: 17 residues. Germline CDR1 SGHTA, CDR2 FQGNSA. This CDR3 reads CASSSDPPTGVHNEQFF.

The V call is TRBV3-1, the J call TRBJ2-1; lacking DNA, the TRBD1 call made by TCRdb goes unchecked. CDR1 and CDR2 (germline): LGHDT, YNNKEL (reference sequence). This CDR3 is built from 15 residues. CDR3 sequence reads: CASSQELSERGEQFF.

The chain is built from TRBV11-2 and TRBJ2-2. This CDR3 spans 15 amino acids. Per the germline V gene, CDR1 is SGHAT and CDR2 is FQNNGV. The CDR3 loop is CASSLIGLATGELFF.

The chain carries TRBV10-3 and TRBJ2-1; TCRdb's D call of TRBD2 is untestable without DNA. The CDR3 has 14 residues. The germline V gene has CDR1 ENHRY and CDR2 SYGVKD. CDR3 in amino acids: CAIKGLAGMDEQFF.

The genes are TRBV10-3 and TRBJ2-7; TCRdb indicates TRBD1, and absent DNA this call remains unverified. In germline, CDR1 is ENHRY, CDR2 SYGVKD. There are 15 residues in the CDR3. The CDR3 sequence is CAIRAGLDGGGEQYF.